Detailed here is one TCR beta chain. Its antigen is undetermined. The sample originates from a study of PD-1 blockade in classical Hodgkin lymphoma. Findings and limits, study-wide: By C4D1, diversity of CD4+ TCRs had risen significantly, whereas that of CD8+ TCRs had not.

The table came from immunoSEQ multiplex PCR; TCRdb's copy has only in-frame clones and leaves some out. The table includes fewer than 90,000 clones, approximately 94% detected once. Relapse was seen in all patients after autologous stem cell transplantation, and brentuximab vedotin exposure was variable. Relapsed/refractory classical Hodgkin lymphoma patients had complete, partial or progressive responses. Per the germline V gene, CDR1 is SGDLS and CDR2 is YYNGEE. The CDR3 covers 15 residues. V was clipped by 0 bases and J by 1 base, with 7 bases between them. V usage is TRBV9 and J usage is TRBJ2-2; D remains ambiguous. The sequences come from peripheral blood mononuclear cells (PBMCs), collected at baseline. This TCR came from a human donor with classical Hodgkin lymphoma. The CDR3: CASSVGSLNTGELFF. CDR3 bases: TGTGCCAGCAGCGTAGGCTCTCTGAACACCGGGGAGCTGTTTTTT.